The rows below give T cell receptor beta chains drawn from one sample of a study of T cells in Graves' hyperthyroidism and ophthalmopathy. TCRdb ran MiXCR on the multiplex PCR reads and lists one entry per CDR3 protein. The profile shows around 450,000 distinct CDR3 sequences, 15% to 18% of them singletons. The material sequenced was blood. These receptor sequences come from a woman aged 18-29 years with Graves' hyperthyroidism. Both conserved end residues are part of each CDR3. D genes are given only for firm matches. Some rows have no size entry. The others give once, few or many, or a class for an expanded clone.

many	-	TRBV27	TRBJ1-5	CASRAGDVNQPQHF	TGTGCCAGCAGGGCAGGGGACGTCAATCAGCCCCAGCATTTT
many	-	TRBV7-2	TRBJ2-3	CASISGIYRDTQYF	TGTGCCAGCATTAGCGGAATCTATCGGGATACGCAGTATTTT
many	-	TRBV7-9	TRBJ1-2	CASSFSPGARDGYTF	TGTGCCAGCAGCTTTTCCCCGGGGGCGCGGGATGGCTACACCTTC
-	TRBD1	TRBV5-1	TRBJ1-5	CASSLGGTEPFAQHF	TGCGCCAGCAGCTTGGGCGGGACAGAGCCCTTCGCCCAGCATTTT
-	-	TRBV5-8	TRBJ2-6	CASSYRAGGPYVLTF	TGTGCCAGCAGTTACCGGGCTGGGGGTCCCTACGTCCTGACTTTC
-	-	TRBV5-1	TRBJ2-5	CASSLDTTEETQYF	TGCGCCAGCAGCTTGGACACGACGGAAGAGACCCAGTACTTC
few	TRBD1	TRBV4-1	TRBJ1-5	CASSQSTDRGSPQHF	TGCGCCAGCAGCCAGAGCACTGACAGGGGTAGTCCCCAGCATTTT
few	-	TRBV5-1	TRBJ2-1	CASSLVEGAYNEQFF	TGCGCCAGCAGCTTGGTGGAGGGGGCCTACAATGAGCAGTTCTTC
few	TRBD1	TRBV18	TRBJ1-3	CASSPPGTVSGNTIYF	TGTGCCAGCTCACCACCGGGGACAGTCTCTGGAAACACCATATATTTT
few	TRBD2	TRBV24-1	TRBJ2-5	CATSGGGRETQYF	TGTGCCACCAGTGGGGGGGGTAGGGAGACCCAGTACTTC
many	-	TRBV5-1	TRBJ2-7	CASSGRDGDYEQYF	TGCGCCAGCAGCGGCCGGGACGGGGACTACGAGCAGTACTTC
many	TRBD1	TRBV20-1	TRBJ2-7	CSARGQGNSYEQYF	TGCAGTGCGCGGGGACAGGGGAACTCCTACGAGCAGTACTTC
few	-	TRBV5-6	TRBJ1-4	CASSLGTVNEKLFF	TGTGCCAGCAGCTTGGGGACAGTTAATGAAAAACTGTTTTTT
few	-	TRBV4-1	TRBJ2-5	CASSLLQGVETQYF	TGCGCCAGCAGCCTCCTGCAAGGGGTAGAGACCCAGTACTTC
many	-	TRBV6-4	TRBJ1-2	CASRDRDGDGYTF	TGTGCCAGCAGAGACCGGGACGGGGATGGCTACACCTTC